A selection of T cell receptor beta chains follows, all from one sample in a study of a mutant IDH1 vaccine in newly diagnosed glioma. Data came from immunoSEQ multiplex PCR; TCRdb stores just in-frame clones and leaves some out. Of roughly 69,000 clones in the sample, around nine tenths are singletons; the top ten hold 1.5% to 2%. Their recognized antigens are unknown. The source was PBMCs, collected from a glioma patient whose treatment included an IDH1 peptide vaccine. The receptors stem from a man aged 30 to 39 with glioma. Both conserved end residues are part of each CDR3. Each record gives: J gene, V gene, D gene, clone size, CDR3 DNA, CDR3 protein. A D gene is named only where the DNA matches it firmly. Rows may omit the clone size; those that give it use once, few, many or a size class.

j_call: TRBJ2-7
v_call: TRBV11-3
d_call: .
clone_size: once
cdr3_nt: TGTGCCAGCAGCTTAGAACAGTCCTACGAGCAGTACTTC
cdr3_aa: CASSLEQSYEQYF

j_call: TRBJ2-1
v_call: TRBV29-1
d_call: TRBD2
clone_size: .
cdr3_nt: TGCAGCGTTGAAGTAGCGGGAGGGATCCATGAGCAGTTCTTC
cdr3_aa: CSVEVAGGIHEQFF

j_call: TRBJ2-5
v_call: TRBV28
d_call: .
clone_size: .
cdr3_nt: TGTGCCAGCAGTTTGTTGGGAGAAGAGACCCAGTACTTC
cdr3_aa: CASSLLGEETQYF

j_call: TRBJ2-6
v_call: TRBV9
d_call: TRBD1
clone_size: .
cdr3_nt: TGTGCCAGCAGCATTAACGTAGGGGACAGCGTGACTTTC
cdr3_aa: CASSINVGDSVTF

j_call: TRBJ2-7
v_call: TRBV2
d_call: .
clone_size: .
cdr3_nt: TGTGCCAGCAGTGGGGAGGAACAGGGCTCGCAGTACTTC
cdr3_aa: CASSGEEQGSQYF

j_call: TRBJ1-5
v_call: TRBV4-1
d_call: .
clone_size: .
cdr3_nt: TGCGCCAGCAGCCAAGAATACAGGGCACATCAGCCCCAGCATTTT
cdr3_aa: CASSQEYRAHQPQHF

j_call: TRBJ1-1
v_call: TRBV29-1
d_call: .
clone_size: .
cdr3_nt: TGCAGCGGCTCACAGGTCTCGAACACTGAAGCTTTCTTT
cdr3_aa: CSGSQVSNTEAFF

j_call: TRBJ1-2
v_call: TRBV6-6
d_call: .
clone_size: .
cdr3_nt: TGTGCCAGCAGGGTGACAGTTAACTATGGCTACACCTTC
cdr3_aa: CASRVTVNYGYTF

j_call: TRBJ2-7
v_call: TRBV2
d_call: .
clone_size: once
cdr3_nt: TGTGCCAGCAGTGTGTCTGGACAGAAATACGAGCAGTACTTC
cdr3_aa: CASSVSGQKYEQYF

j_call: TRBJ1-2
v_call: TRBV14
d_call: TRBD1
clone_size: .
cdr3_nt: TGTGCCAGCAGCCAAACCTCAGGGGGCTATGGCTACACCTTC
cdr3_aa: CASSQTSGGYGYTF

j_call: TRBJ2-6
v_call: TRBV29-1
d_call: .
clone_size: .
cdr3_nt: TGCAGCGTTCTTCCCGGGAACAAACCCTCTGGGGCCAACGTCCTGACTTTC
cdr3_aa: CSVLPGNKPSGANVLTF

j_call: TRBJ1-6
v_call: TRBV27
d_call: .
clone_size: few
cdr3_nt: TGTGCCAGCAGTTTTCGGACGGTCAATTCACCCCTCCACTTT
cdr3_aa: CASSFRTVNSPLHF

j_call: TRBJ1-5
v_call: TRBV6-6
d_call: .
clone_size: .
cdr3_nt: TGTGCCAGCAGTTACTCGAACGAGGCCCAGCATTTT
cdr3_aa: CASSYSNEAQHF

j_call: TRBJ2-1
v_call: TRBV27
d_call: .
clone_size: .
cdr3_nt: TGTGCCAGCAGTTTAATGAGTACCAGGAACAATGAGCAGTTCTTC
cdr3_aa: CASSLMSTRNNEQFF

j_call: TRBJ2-1
v_call: TRBV12-5
d_call: .
clone_size: .
cdr3_nt: TGTGCTAGTGCCACTGGACCCTCCAATGAGCAGTTCTTC
cdr3_aa: CASATGPSNEQFF

j_call: TRBJ1-2
v_call: TRBV28
d_call: .
clone_size: .
cdr3_nt: TGTGCCAGCAGTTTACTGGGGGCCCTGAACACCTTC
cdr3_aa: CASSLLGALNTF

j_call: TRBJ1-6
v_call: TRBV6-6
d_call: .
clone_size: .
cdr3_nt: TGTGCCAGCAGTTTCGAACAGGCGCCCAATTCACCCCTCCACTTT
cdr3_aa: CASSFEQAPNSPLHF

j_call: TRBJ2-7
v_call: TRBV18
d_call: .
clone_size: .
cdr3_nt: TGTGCCAGCTCACCAAGAGGTCTAGGAACGAACGAGCAGTACTTC
cdr3_aa: CASSPRGLGTNEQYF

j_call: TRBJ2-3
v_call: TRBV2
d_call: TRBD1
clone_size: .
cdr3_nt: TGTGCCAGCAAGCAGGGACAGAACACAGATACGCAGTATTTT
cdr3_aa: CASKQGQNTDTQYF

j_call: TRBJ2-5
v_call: TRBV6-1
d_call: .
clone_size: .
cdr3_nt: TGTGCCAGCAGTGAACGGCGGGGGCGTCAAGAGACCCAGTACTTC
cdr3_aa: CASSERRGRQETQYF

j_call: TRBJ2-3
v_call: TRBV2
d_call: TRBD2
clone_size: .
cdr3_nt: TGTGCCAGCAGTGAAGGGCCGGGACTAGCAGACGCAGATACGCAGTATTTT
cdr3_aa: CASSEGPGLADADTQYF

j_call: TRBJ1-1
v_call: TRBV19
d_call: .
clone_size: few
cdr3_nt: TGTGCCAGCACGGGCTTTATGAACACTGAAGCTTTCTTT
cdr3_aa: CASTGFMNTEAFF

j_call: TRBJ2-7
v_call: TRBV28
d_call: .
clone_size: .
cdr3_nt: TGTGCCAGCAGTTTAGGAGGGATAGTTTACGAGCAGTACTTC
cdr3_aa: CASSLGGIVYEQYF

j_call: TRBJ2-7
v_call: TRBV7-5
d_call: .
clone_size: .
cdr3_nt: TGTGTCAGAAGCTTAGTTGCGGACAACTACGAGCAGTACTTC
cdr3_aa: CVRSLVADNYEQYF

j_call: TRBJ1-1
v_call: TRBV4-1
d_call: TRBD1
clone_size: .
cdr3_nt: TGCGCCAGCAGCCAGGGACAGCTACGGCCTCCGGGAGCTTTCTTT
cdr3_aa: CASSQGQLRPPGAFF

j_call: TRBJ2-5
v_call: TRBV29-1
d_call: .
clone_size: .
cdr3_nt: TGCAGCGTTGTGATGAGGGAGACCCAGTACTTC
cdr3_aa: CSVVMRETQYF

j_call: TRBJ2-3
v_call: TRBV27
d_call: .
clone_size: .
cdr3_nt: TGTGCCAGCACGGGTCTTTACACAGATACGCAGTATTTT
cdr3_aa: CASTGLYTDTQYF

j_call: TRBJ2-3
v_call: TRBV5-1
d_call: TRBD1
clone_size: .
cdr3_nt: TGCGCCAGCAGCCTCGGGACAGGGGGCGCAGATACGCAGTATTTT
cdr3_aa: CASSLGTGGADTQYF

j_call: TRBJ1-1
v_call: TRBV2
d_call: .
clone_size: few
cdr3_nt: TGTGCCAGCGAGAGGGGGGTAGGCACTGAAGCTTTCTTT
cdr3_aa: CASERGVGTEAFF

j_call: TRBJ2-3
v_call: TRBV18
d_call: TRBD2
clone_size: once
cdr3_nt: TGTGCCAGCTCACCCGGGACTAGCGGCACAGATACGCAGTATTTT
cdr3_aa: CASSPGTSGTDTQYF

j_call: TRBJ2-5
v_call: TRBV28
d_call: TRBD2
clone_size: .
cdr3_nt: TGTGCCAGCAGGCCCCCCCTGGGGTCGGGAGGGACCCAGTACTTC
cdr3_aa: CASRPPLGSGGTQYF

j_call: TRBJ2-5
v_call: TRBV6-4
d_call: .
clone_size: .
cdr3_nt: TGTGCCAGCAGTGTGGACAGCAACTGGGGAAAGACCCAGTACTTC
cdr3_aa: CASSVDSNWGKTQYF

j_call: TRBJ2-1
v_call: TRBV19
d_call: TRBD2
clone_size: .
cdr3_nt: TGTGCCAGTAGTATCACTAGCGGGGTGGGGAATGAGCAGTTCTTC
cdr3_aa: CASSITSGVGNEQFF

j_call: TRBJ1-6
v_call: TRBV11-2
d_call: TRBD1
clone_size: .
cdr3_nt: TGTGCCAGCAGCTGGCGACAGGGTGAGGGTTCACCCCTCCACTTT
cdr3_aa: CASSWRQGEGSPLHF

j_call: TRBJ2-7
v_call: TRBV15
d_call: TRBD2
clone_size: .
cdr3_nt: TGTGCCACCAGCCGAAGCGGGAGGGACGAGCAGTACTTC
cdr3_aa: CATSRSGRDEQYF

j_call: TRBJ1-1
v_call: TRBV4-2
d_call: TRBD1
clone_size: few
cdr3_nt: TGTGCCAGCAGCCAAGATCCCGGGACAGGGGGGAACACTGAAGCTTTCTTT
cdr3_aa: CASSQDPGTGGNTEAFF

j_call: TRBJ1-1
v_call: TRBV6-5
d_call: .
clone_size: .
cdr3_nt: TGTGCCAGCAATCGGGGGACTGAAGCTTTCTTT
cdr3_aa: CASNRGTEAFF

j_call: TRBJ1-1
v_call: TRBV6-5
d_call: TRBD1
clone_size: .
cdr3_nt: TGTGCCAGCAGTTCCCAGGGGGTATGGAACACTGAAGCTTTCTTT
cdr3_aa: CASSSQGVWNTEAFF

j_call: TRBJ2-5
v_call: TRBV13
d_call: .
clone_size: .
cdr3_nt: TGTGCCAGCAGCTTATCCGGGGCCGAAGGGGAGACCCAGTACTTC
cdr3_aa: CASSLSGAEGETQYF

j_call: TRBJ2-7
v_call: TRBV28
d_call: .
clone_size: .
cdr3_nt: TGTGCCAGCAGTTTAGTACTCTTTGGAGGGGGCCAATACGAGCAGTACTTC
cdr3_aa: CASSLVLFGGGQYEQYF

j_call: TRBJ2-3
v_call: TRBV7-9
d_call: .
clone_size: .
cdr3_nt: TGTGCCAGCAGCTGGATTAGGTCGGGGGGCTCATTAGGAGCAGATACGCAGTATTTT
cdr3_aa: CASSWIRSGGSLGADTQYF

j_call: TRBJ2-3
v_call: TRBV28
d_call: .
clone_size: .
cdr3_nt: TGTGCCAGCAGTACTTGGACGGATACAGATACGCAGTATTTT
cdr3_aa: CASSTWTDTDTQYF

j_call: TRBJ2-7
v_call: TRBV5-1
d_call: TRBD1
clone_size: .
cdr3_nt: TGCGCCAGCAGGGGGACAGAGACCTACGAGCAGTACTTC
cdr3_aa: CASRGTETYEQYF

j_call: TRBJ1-2
v_call: TRBV28
d_call: .
clone_size: .
cdr3_nt: TGTGCCAGCAGTTTTAGGCCGTATGGCTACACCTTC
cdr3_aa: CASSFRPYGYTF

j_call: TRBJ1-2
v_call: TRBV6-1
d_call: .
clone_size: .
cdr3_nt: TGTGCCAGCAGGGGGATGGGAGAGACTAACTATGGCTACACCTTC
cdr3_aa: CASRGMGETNYGYTF

j_call: TRBJ1-5
v_call: TRBV15
d_call: TRBD1
clone_size: .
cdr3_nt: TGTGCCACCAGCAGAGCCCCGGGATCAGGGGGTCAGCCCCAGCATTTT
cdr3_aa: CATSRAPGSGGQPQHF

j_call: TRBJ2-7
v_call: TRBV27
d_call: .
clone_size: .
cdr3_nt: TGTGCCAGCAGTTTAGGGGGCTACGAGCAGTACTTC
cdr3_aa: CASSLGGYEQYF

j_call: TRBJ2-5
v_call: TRBV28
d_call: .
clone_size: .
cdr3_nt: TGTGCCAGCGGGGGGCGCGGGGAGACCCAGTACTTC
cdr3_aa: CASGGRGETQYF

j_call: TRBJ1-2
v_call: TRBV4-1
d_call: .
clone_size: .
cdr3_nt: TGCGCCAGCAGCCCTGTGCGGGTGTTGGGGCCTAAGACAAATTTTATTAACTATGGCTACACCTTC
cdr3_aa: CASSPVRVLGPKTNFINYGYTF

j_call: TRBJ2-5
v_call: TRBV4-3
d_call: TRBD2
clone_size: .
cdr3_nt: TGCGCCAGCAGCCAAGATGAAACGCGGGGGGCCCTGTACTTC
cdr3_aa: CASSQDETRGALYF

j_call: TRBJ2-5
v_call: TRBV21-1
d_call: .
clone_size: .
cdr3_nt: TGTGCCAGCAGCACCAAAACAGGGGGCGTCGAGGATTCGAAGATCCAGTACTTC
cdr3_aa: CASSTKTGGVEDSKIQYF